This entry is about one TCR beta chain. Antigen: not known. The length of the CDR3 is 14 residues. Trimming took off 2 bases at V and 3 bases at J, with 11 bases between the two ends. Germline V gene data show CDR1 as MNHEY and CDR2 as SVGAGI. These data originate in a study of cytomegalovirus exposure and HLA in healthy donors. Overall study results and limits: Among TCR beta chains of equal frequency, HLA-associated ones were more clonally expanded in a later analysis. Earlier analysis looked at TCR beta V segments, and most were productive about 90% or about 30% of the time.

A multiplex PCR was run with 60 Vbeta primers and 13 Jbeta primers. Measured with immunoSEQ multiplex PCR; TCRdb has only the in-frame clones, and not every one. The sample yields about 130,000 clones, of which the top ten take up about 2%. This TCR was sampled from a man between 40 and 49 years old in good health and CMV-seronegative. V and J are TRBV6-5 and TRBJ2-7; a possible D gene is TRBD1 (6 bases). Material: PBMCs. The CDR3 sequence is CASSYGDTDYEQYF. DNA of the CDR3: TGTGCCAGCAGTTACGGGGACACCGACTACGAGCAGTACTTC.